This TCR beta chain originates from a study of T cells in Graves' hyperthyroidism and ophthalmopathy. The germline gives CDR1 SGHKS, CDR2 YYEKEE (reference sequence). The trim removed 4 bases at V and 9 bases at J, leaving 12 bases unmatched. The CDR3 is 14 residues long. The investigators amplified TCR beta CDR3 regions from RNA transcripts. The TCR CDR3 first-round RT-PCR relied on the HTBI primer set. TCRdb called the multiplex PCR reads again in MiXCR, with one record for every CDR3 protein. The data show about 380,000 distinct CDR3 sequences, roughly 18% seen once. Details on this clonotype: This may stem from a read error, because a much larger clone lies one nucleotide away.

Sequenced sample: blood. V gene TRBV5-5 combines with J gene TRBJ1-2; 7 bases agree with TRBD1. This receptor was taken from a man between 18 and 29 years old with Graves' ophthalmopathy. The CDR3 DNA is TGTGCCAGCAGCGTATACCGGGACAGTGGGAGCTACACCTTC. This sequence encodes CASSVYRDSGSYTF. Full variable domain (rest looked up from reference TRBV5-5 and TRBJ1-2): DAGVTQSPTHLIKTRGQQVTLRCSPISGHKSVSWYQQVLGQGPQFIFQYYEKEERGRGNFPDRFSARQFPNYSSELNVNALLLGDSALYLCASSVYRDSGSYTFGSGTRLTVV.